Below are 18 T cell receptor beta chains sequenced from a single sample in a study of cytomegalovirus exposure and HLA in healthy donors. Vbeta (60) and Jbeta (13) primers were used in the PCR. The table came from immunoSEQ multiplex PCR; TCRdb's copy has only in-frame clones and leaves some out. The sample includes 150,000 to 200,000 clones, 80% to 90% seen only once; the top ten take 1.5% to 2%. Material for sequencing was PBMCs. The receptors were gathered from a man aged 18 to 29 in good health and CMV-seronegative.

The chain uses TRBV6-4 and TRBJ2-1, with TRBD2 matching over 7 bases. The CDR3 contains 14 residues. J gave up 3 bases and V 6 bases, and 5 bases lay outside the gene matches. CDR1 is MRHNA, CDR2 SNTAGT, per germline. Written as DNA, the CDR3 is TGTGCCAGCAGAACTAGCGCCGACTACAATGAGCAGTTCTTC. Translating gives CASRTSADYNEQFF.

This chain joins TRBV6-5 and TRBJ2-7; 10 nucleotides align to TRBD2. V lost 5 bases and J lost 2; bases outside the gene matches: 6. Germline V gene lookup returns CDR1 MNHEY and CDR2 SVGAGI. The length of the CDR3 is 15 residues. The CDR3 coding sequence is TGTGCCAGCAGTCCAGCCGGGACTAGCGCCTACGAGCAGTACTTC. It translates to CASSPAGTSAYEQYF.

This clone was seen only once. The gene calls are TRBV2 and TRBJ2-1, with TRBD2 matching over 8 bases. The CDR3 is 13 residues long. The germline gives CDR1 SNHLY, CDR2 FYNNEI. Trimming at V came to 6 bases and at J to 7 bases, leaving 5 bases not matched to a gene. The CDR3 nucleotides read TGTGCCAGCAGGACTAGCGTGCCGAATGAGCAGTTCTTC. Translating gives CASRTSVPNEQFF. The full variable domain, in which reference TRBV2 and TRBJ2-1 provide the parts outside the CDR3, is EPEVTQTPSHQVTQMGQEVILRCVPISNHLYFYWYRQILGQKVEFLVSFYNNEISEKSEIFDDQFSVERPDGSNFTLKIRSTKLEDSAMYFCASRTSVPNEQFFGPGTRLTVL.

The table lists this clone with a count of one. The V call is TRBV6-5, the J call TRBJ1-5; 8 nucleotides line up with TRBD1. V was clipped by 6 bases and J by 7 bases; unmatched bases: 5. The CDR3 runs 13 residues. Germline CDR1 is MNHEY and CDR2 is SVGAGI. Written as DNA, the CDR3 is TGTGCCAGCAGCACGGACAGGGCACAGCCCCAGCATTTT. Residues: CASSTDRAQPQHF.

The V call is TRBV5-5, the J call TRBJ1-2, with D unclear. This CDR3 is built from 13 residues. Germline loops: CDR1 SGHKS, CDR2 YYEKEE (reference sequence). With 0 bases removed from V and 5 bases from J, the gap between germline ends came to 8 bases. The CDR3 reads CASSLAPGYGYTF. The CDR3 DNA reads as TGTGCCAGCAGCTTGGCCCCAGGATATGGCTACACCTTC.

The V gene is TRBV7-3, the J gene TRBJ1-3; a possible D gene is TRBD1 (5 bases). The V gene's germline CDR1 is SGHTA and CDR2 FQGTGA. Trimming removed 6 bases at V and 0 bases at J, with 15 bases between. The CDR3 runs to 16 residues. The CDR3 region is CASSWKQESSGNTIYF. The CDR3 nucleotides read TGTGCCAGCAGTTGGAAACAGGAGAGCTCTGGAAACACCATATATTTT.

This clone was detected only once. The V and J genes are TRBV28 and TRBJ2-3, with a weak D call TRBD2 (5 bases). The V end was cut by 3 bases, the J end by 6 bases, with 19 bases between. This CDR3 has 16 amino acids. Germline V lookup: CDR1 MDHEN, CDR2 SYDVKM. The CDR3 bases are TGTGCCAGCAGTTTCTCGGCGGGCCGGGGAAAGGATACGCAGTATTTT. Translation: CASSFSAGRGKDTQYF.

J is TRBJ2-1 and V is TRBV5-1; 9 nucleotides agree with TRBD1. Germline trimming cut 2 bases from V and 4 bases from J; bases unmatched to any gene: 10. The CDR3 is 17 amino acids. Germline V CDR1 and CDR2: SGHRS, YFSETQ. CDR3: CASSFSTGTGMYNEQFF. The CDR3 DNA follows: TGCGCCAGCAGCTTTTCGACCGGGACAGGGATGTACAATGAGCAGTTCTTC.

The chain carries TRBV5-5 and TRBJ1-2; D unresolved. This CDR3 contains 14 residues. Germline V gene lookup returns CDR1 SGHKS and CDR2 YYEKEE (reference sequence). V dropped 0 bases and J dropped 2 bases, with 8 bases sitting between them. CDR3 in DNA: TGTGCCAGCAGCTTGGGGAGGGTAAACTATGGCTACACCTTC. It codes for CASSLGRVNYGYTF. Drawing the rest from reference TRBV5-5 and TRBJ1-2, the complete variable domain is DAGVTQSPTHLIKTRGQQVTLRCSPISGHKSVSWYQQVLGQGPQFIFQYYEKEERGRGNFPDRFSARQFPNYSSELNVNALLLGDSALYLCASSLGRVNYGYTFGSGTRLTVV.

The rearrangement uses TRBV25-1 and TRBJ2-4, with 7 bases that match TRBD2. The CDR3 contains 15 residues. Germline V gene data show CDR1 as MGHDK and CDR2 as SYGVNS. Germline trimming cut 2 bases from V and 2 bases from J; bases unmatched to any gene: 3. CDR3 amino acids: CASSEPGRSKNIQYF. Written as DNA, the CDR3 is TGTGCCAGCAGTGAACCCGGGAGGTCCAAAAACATTCAGTACTTC. Using reference TRBV25-1 and TRBJ2-4 for the parts outside the CDR3, the full variable domain is EADIYQTPRYLVIGTGKKITLECSQTMGHDKMYWYQQDPGMELHLIHYSYGVNSTEKGDLSSESTVSRIRTEHFPLTLESARPSHTSQYLCASSEPGRSKNIQYFGAGTRLSVL.

The chain joins TRBV5-4 to TRBJ1-5; D is ambiguous. Looked up from germline, CDR1 is SGHNT and CDR2 is YYREEE (reference sequence). The CDR3 consists of 14 residues. V lost 0 bases, J lost 7 bases, and 11 bases lay in between. CDR3 bases: TGTGCCAGCAGCTTGGAAGGTGGGCGACAGCCCCAGCATTTT. Its protein is CASSLEGGRQPQHF.

As regards this clone: One end of the junction fails to match germline, which may point to a read error. The V call is TRBV4-1, the J call TRBJ2-3, with 9 bases identical to TRBD1. CDR3 length: 16 amino acids. The germline CDR1 and CDR2 sequences are MGHRA and YSYEKL. DNA of the CDR3: TGTGCCAGCAGCCAAGATCAACAGGGGGCGACAGATACGCAGTATTTT. Encoded protein: CASSQDQQGATDTQYF.

The rearrangement links TRBV6-8 to TRBJ2-2; no definite D call. The V and J ends lost 5 bases and 2 bases respectively, with 6 bases between them. There are 13 residues in the CDR3. CDR1 and CDR2 (germline): MNHGY, SAAAGT. CDR3 loop: CASSGPNTGELFF. The CDR3 region has the DNA TGTGCCAGCAGTGGGCCTAACACCGGGGAGCTGTTTTTT.

The chain couples TRBV19 to TRBJ2-3, with 12 positions matching TRBD1. The CDR3 covers 17 residues. From germline, CDR1 is LNHDA and CDR2 SQIVND (reference sequence). The V segment lost 0 bases and the J segment 5 bases; nucleotides outside the gene matches: 6. Here the CDR3 reads CASSIDRGTGGVDTQYF. CDR3 DNA: TGTGCCAGTAGTATAGATCGAGGGACAGGGGGCGTAGATACGCAGTATTTT.

This clone has a handful of counts. J is TRBJ1-2 and V is TRBV28; D ambiguous. Germline loops: CDR1 MDHEN, CDR2 SYDVKM. The V gene lost 1 base and the J gene lost 4 bases, with 4 bases spanning the gap. This CDR3 has 12 residues. The DNA of the CDR3 is TGTGCCAGCAGTTTATCCATCTATGGCTACACCTTC. Amino acids: CASSLSIYGYTF.

This chain links TRBV5-6 with TRBJ2-1, with 10 bases aligning to TRBD2. Trimming cost V 1 base and J 7 bases; bases outside gene matches: 2. Germline V gene data show CDR1 as SGHDT and CDR2 as YYEEEE. The CDR3 is 14 amino acids. This CDR3 reads CASSLPSGSNEQFF. CDR3 DNA sequence: TGTGCCAGCAGCTTGCCTAGCGGGAGTAATGAGCAGTTCTTC.

This clone appeared a single time. Other DNA sequences in the sample encode the same CDR3. This chain uses TRBV28 with TRBJ2-7; 12 bases agree with TRBD1. Germline CDR1 is MDHEN and CDR2 is SYDVKM. Trimming took 4 bases from V and 7 from J; bases not matched to a gene: 8. The CDR3 is made up of 15 amino acids. The chain's CDR3 is CASSSPGQGAREQYF. The CDR3 nucleotides are TGTGCCAGCAGTTCCCCGGGACAGGGGGCGCGGGAGCAGTACTTC.

V is TRBV6-5 and J is TRBJ1-5, with 7 bases lining up with TRBD1. Germline CDR1 reads MNHEY; CDR2 reads SVGAGI. The J segment lost 4 bases and the V segment lost 6 bases, leaving 3 bases of the junction unmatched. CDR3 size: 13 residues. The DNA of the CDR3 is TGTGCCAGCAGAAGGACAGGAAATCAGCCCCAGCATTTT. Its translation is CASRRTGNQPQHF.